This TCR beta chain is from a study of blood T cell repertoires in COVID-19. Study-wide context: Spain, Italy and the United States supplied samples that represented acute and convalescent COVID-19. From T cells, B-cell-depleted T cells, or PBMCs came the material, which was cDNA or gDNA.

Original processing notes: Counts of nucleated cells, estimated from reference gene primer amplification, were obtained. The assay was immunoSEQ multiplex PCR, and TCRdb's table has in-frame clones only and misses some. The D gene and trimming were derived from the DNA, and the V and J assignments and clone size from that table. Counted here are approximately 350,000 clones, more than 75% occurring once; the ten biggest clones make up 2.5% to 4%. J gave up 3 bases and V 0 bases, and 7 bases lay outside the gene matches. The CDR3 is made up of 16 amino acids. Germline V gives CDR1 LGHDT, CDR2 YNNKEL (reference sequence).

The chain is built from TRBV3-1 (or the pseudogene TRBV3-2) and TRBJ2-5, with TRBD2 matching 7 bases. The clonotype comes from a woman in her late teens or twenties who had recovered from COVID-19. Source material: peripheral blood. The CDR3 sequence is CASSQDPASGKETQYF. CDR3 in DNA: TGTGCCAGCAGCCAAGATCCGGCTAGCGGAAAAGAGACCCAGTACTTC.